A single sample gave rise to the 3 T cell receptor beta chains below, sequenced in a study of circulating CD8 cells and anti-PD-1 response in melanoma. From live CD3+CD8+TCRalphabeta+ cells, four PD-1 and/or TIGIT subsets were sorted. Each library started from roughly 15 ng of total RNA using the QIAseq Immune Repertoire TCR panel. TCRdb called the reads again in MiXCR, with one record for every CDR3 protein. The repertoire holds about 400 distinct CDR3 sequences, with less than 3% as singletons. The sequences come from CD8+ T cells from PBMCs, collected at baseline or after one month of anti-PD-1 therapy (not recorded which). Receptors originate from a human donor with melanoma.

Sample share makes this clonotype large. The V and J genes are TRBV27 and TRBJ2-1; no clear D gene. Germline values: CDR1 MNHEY, CDR2 SMNVEV (reference sequence). The CDR3 has 13 amino acids. Trimming shortened V by 6 bases and J by 4 bases, and 10 bases separated the two germline ends. The CDR3 DNA reads as TGTGCCAGCAGATCAGAAATTTACAATGAGCAGTTCTTC. It yields the protein CASRSEIYNEQFF.

This clonotype is large (0.1 to 1%) by share. The gene calls are TRBV28 and TRBJ2-7, with TRBD2 as a possible D gene (5 bases). Germline CDR1 is MDHEN and CDR2 is SYDVKM. This CDR3 has 13 amino acids. The ends were cut back, 7 bases at V and 5 bases at J, with 15 bases in the middle. The CDR3 sequence: CASTGGAFHEQYF. The CDR3 region has the DNA TGTGCCAGCACAGGAGGAGCCTTCCACGAGCAGTACTTC. Supplemented by reference TRBV28 and TRBJ2-7, the full variable domain reads DVKVTQSSRYLVKRTGEKVFLECVQDMDHENMFWYRQDPGLGLRLIYFSYDVKMKEKGDIPEGYSVSREKKERFSLILESASTNQTSMYLCASTGGAFHEQYFGPGTRLTVT.

By sample fraction, this clonotype is large. This chain uses TRBV6-5 with TRBJ2-1, with no clear D. V was trimmed by 5 bases and J by 5 bases, leaving 16 bases between them. Per germline, CDR1 MNHEY and CDR2 SVGAGI. The CDR3 runs to 15 residues. The CDR3 region has the DNA TGTGCCAGCAGTGGCCTTCGAGAGATAAACAATGAGCAGTTCTTC. This encodes CASSGLREINNEQFF.